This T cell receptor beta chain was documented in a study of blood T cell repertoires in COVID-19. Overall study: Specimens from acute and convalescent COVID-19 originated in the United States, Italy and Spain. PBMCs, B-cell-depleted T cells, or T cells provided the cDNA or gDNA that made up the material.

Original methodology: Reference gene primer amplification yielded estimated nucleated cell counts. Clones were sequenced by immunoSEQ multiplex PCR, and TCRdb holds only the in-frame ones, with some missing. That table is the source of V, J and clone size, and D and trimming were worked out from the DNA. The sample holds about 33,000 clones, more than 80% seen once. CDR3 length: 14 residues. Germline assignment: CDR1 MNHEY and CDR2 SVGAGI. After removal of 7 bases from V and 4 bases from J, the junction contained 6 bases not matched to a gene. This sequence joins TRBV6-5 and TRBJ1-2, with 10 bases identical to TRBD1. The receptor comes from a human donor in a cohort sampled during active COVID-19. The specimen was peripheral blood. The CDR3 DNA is TGTGCCAGCAACCCTGGACAGGGGGTCTATGGCTACACCTTC. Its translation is CASNPGQGVYGYTF.